This record looks at one T cell receptor (beta chain) sequence and its context. The data originate from a study of Ad26.COV2.S vaccination and SARS-CoV-2 variants. Overall study: The trial was COV1001 and the donor's arm was Ad26.COV2.S.

The table came from immunoSEQ multiplex PCR; TCRdb's copy has only in-frame clones and leaves some out. The sample yields around 320,000 clones, about 86% seen once. Treatment: about 20 received Ad26.COV2.S at low or high dose, single or two shots; 5 received placebo; per-sample allocation not given. The investigators took samples on day 63 after the first vaccine or placebo injection. Sample: peripheral blood, taken in a trial of Ad26.COV2.S vaccine versus placebo. The clonotype comes from a person between 18 and 59 years old who received the Ad26.COV2.S COVID-19 vaccine or a placebo.

The CDR3 sequence: CASSFRQPSTDTQYF. DNA for the CDR3: TGTGCCAGCAGCTTTCGACAGCCTAGCACAGATACGCAGTATTTT. J is TRBJ2-3 and V is TRBV11-2; tentatively, D is TRBD1 (5 bases). The CDR3 loop spans 15 amino acids. The V gene lost 3 bases and the J gene lost 0 bases, with 10 bases spanning the gap. Germline V gives CDR1 SGHAT, CDR2 FQNNGV.